Given below is one T cell receptor (beta chain) in context. Its antigen is not identified. The entry originates in a study of OX40 agonist ivuxolimab in advanced cancers. The wider study: The patients got ivuxolimab, which is an agonistic anti-OX40 (CD134) antibody. The study gave patients intravenous ivuxolimab at 0.01 to 10 mg/kg every 2 weeks.

Using immunoSEQ multiplex PCR, the repertoire was profiled, and TCRdb retains in-frame clones only, with some absent. The table shows some 83,000 clones, with 91% occurring only once. Study-level points and caveats: Both blood CD4+ and CD8+ T cells showed clonal growth by week 6 at 0.1 to 3.0 mg/kg.

The V gene's germline CDR1 is LGHNA and CDR2 YSLEER. The length of the CDR3 is 15 residues. The germline V and J ends were trimmed by 4 bases and 5 bases, with 15 bases remaining between them. This sequence was found in an adult with an advanced solid tumor such as melanoma, head and neck, liver or kidney cancer. The V gene is TRBV4-3, the J gene TRBJ2-1; no clear D. The sequencing used CD4+ or CD8+ T cells sorted from blood, collected in a trial of the OX40 agonist ivuxolimab. This chain's CDR3 is CASSPAVSRHNEQFF. The CDR3 DNA follows: TGCGCCAGCAGCCCTGCTGTGTCTAGACACAATGAGCAGTTCTTC.